The source of this TCR beta chain is a study of shared clonotypes between healthy human individuals. Study observations and caveats: Rarefaction demonstrated incomplete sorted-subset sequencing despite large depth.

The protocol was immunoSEQ multiplex PCR, while the TCRdb copy is restricted to in-frame clones and leaves out a portion. The data show about 1.1 million clones, approximately 80% seen once. Germline trimming cut 3 bases from V and 7 bases from J; bases unmatched to any gene: 4. The CDR3 extends over 14 amino acids. Germline loops: CDR1 SGHRS, CDR2 YFSETQ. About this clone itself: What it recognizes is unknown. The sample carries other DNA sequences with the same CDR3.

Material: memory CD4+ T cells from PBMCs. The subset here: CD45RA-negative fraction. The source of this sequence is a young man in good health. Some clones in this sample may be carry-over from other donors' samples. The genes are TRBV5-1 and TRBJ1-2; 12 bases are a match to TRBD1. The CDR3 is CASSSGQGAGGYTF. CDR3 DNA: TGCGCCAGCAGCTCGGGACAGGGGGCCGGTGGCTACACCTTC.